The entry below gives a single T cell receptor (beta chain) sequence along with its context. This entry comes from a study of technical replicates of blood from several donors. V was clipped by 4 bases and J by 5 bases; unmatched bases: 4. CDR1 and CDR2 (germline): SEHNR, FQNEAQ (reference sequence). The CDR3 covers 14 residues. TCRdb's copy holds only in-frame clones and misses some; the assay was immunoSEQ multiplex PCR. The data hold 75,000 to 100,000 clones, with roughly 94% observed a single time. This receptor was identified in a human donor in good health. The chain recombines TRBV7-9 with TRBJ2-5, with 10 bases fitting TRBD1. Input material: T cells isolated from PBMCs. The CDR3 region has the DNA TGTGCCAGCAGCTCGACAGGGGGCGGGGAGACCCAGTACTTC. Its protein product is CASSSTGGGETQYF.